The 29 T cell receptor beta chains below come from one sample, sequenced in a study of blood T cell repertoires in COVID-19. Sequencing used immunoSEQ multiplex PCR; TCRdb keeps in-frame clones, though not all of them. This repertoire shows about 310,000 clones, about nine tenths found once; its top ten account for 1%. Specimen: peripheral blood. The receptor source for this set is a man aged 50 to 60 with active or convalescent COVID-19.

This clone was observed a single time. The chain recombines TRBV7-2 with TRBJ1-4; D call uncertain. V lost 5 bases and J 3 bases, leaving 10 bases between the germline ends. From germline, CDR1 is SGHTA and CDR2 FQGNSA. The CDR3 covers 14 residues. DNA for the CDR3: TGTGCCAGCAGCCCGGCGGGAGCTAATGAAAAACTGTTTTTT. Translated: CASSPAGANEKLFF.

The chain joins TRBV5-1 to TRBJ1-2, with TRBD1 as a possible D gene (6 bases). V gave up 2 bases and J gave up 3 bases, with 11 bases separating them. This CDR3 spans 14 amino acids. Germline V gene data show CDR1 as SGHRS and CDR2 as YFSETQ. Here the CDR3 reads CASSLLAGDYGYTF. As DNA, the CDR3 is TGCGCCAGCAGCTTATTGGCAGGGGACTATGGCTACACCTTC.

This chain uses TRBV30 with TRBJ2-2; no clear D gene. Looked up from germline, CDR1 is GTSNPN and CDR2 is SVGIG (reference sequence). Trimming cost V 3 bases and J 0 bases, with 8 bases left between them. The CDR3 is 14 amino acids. The chain's CDR3 is CAWRLLANTGELFF. As DNA, the CDR3 is TGTGCCTGGAGACTACTCGCGAACACCGGGGAGCTGTTTTTT.

This sequence joins TRBV10-2 and TRBJ1-1; 9 bases are shared with TRBD1. The germline gives CDR1 WSHSY, CDR2 SAAADI. This CDR3 has 15 residues. V lost 6 bases to trimming and J lost 7 bases; unmatched junction nucleotides: 12. This CDR3 is CASRGLRDRGVEAFF. CDR3 DNA sequence: TGCGCCAGCAGGGGGCTCCGAGACAGGGGGGTTGAAGCTTTCTTT.

The chain employs TRBV6-5 and TRBJ2-3; 10 nucleotides agree with TRBD2. V was clipped by 4 bases and J by 6 bases; unmatched bases: 10. The CDR3 has 16 amino acids. Per the germline V gene, CDR1 is MNHEY and CDR2 is SVGAGI. The CDR3 protein is CASSFPTGTSADTQYF. The CDR3 DNA reads TGTGCCAGCAGTTTCCCAACCGGGACTAGCGCCGATACGCAGTATTTT.

The V and J genes are TRBV5-8 and TRBJ2-7; D possibly corresponds to TRBD2 (6 bases). Germline V gene sequence: CDR1 SGHTS, CDR2 YDEGEE. The CDR3 has 15 amino acids. Trimming cost V 2 bases and J 7 bases, with 19 bases left between them. CDR3 DNA sequence: TGTGCCAGCAGCTTTGGATCGTGGGCCGCGGGGGAGCAGTACTTC. The encoded protein is CASSFGSWAAGEQYF.

This chain links TRBV7-9 with TRBJ1-6; TRBD1 matches 11 bases. The CDR3 sequence is 17 residues long. V was pared by 3 bases and J by 9 bases, with 10 bases of the junction left unmatched. Per germline, CDR1 SEHNR and CDR2 FQNEAQ (reference sequence). The CDR3 loop reads CASSFTSGQGASSPLHF. The CDR3 nucleotides are TGTGCCAGCAGCTTCACCAGCGGACAGGGGGCTAGTTCACCCCTCCACTTT.

V is TRBV2 and J is TRBJ2-5; D not resolved. This CDR3 is built from 14 residues. V was trimmed by 3 bases and J by 2 bases, leaving 10 bases between them. Per germline, CDR1 SNHLY and CDR2 FYNNEI. The CDR3 region is CASSEEIWQETQYF. The CDR3 DNA reads TGTGCCAGCAGTGAGGAGATATGGCAAGAGACCCAGTACTTC.

This chain connects TRBV3-1 (or the pseudogene TRBV3-2) to TRBJ2-1; D uncertain. The length of the CDR3 is 12 residues. CDR1 and CDR2 (germline): LGHDT, YNNKEL (reference sequence). Deletions cut 4 bases from V and 6 bases from J, with 7 bases between. The DNA for the CDR3 is TGTGCCAGCAGCCTGGCGGCCAATGAGCAGTTCTTC. It is translated as CASSLAANEQFF.

The chain joins TRBV3-1 (or the pseudogene TRBV3-2) to TRBJ2-5; possibly TRBD2 for D (5 bases). This CDR3 comprises 15 residues. Trimming cost V 4 bases and J 2 bases, with 14 bases left between them. CDR1 is LGHDT, CDR2 YNNKEL, per germline (reference sequence). CDR3 residues: CASSLEGVSQETQYF. The CDR3 DNA reads TGTGCCAGCAGCCTTGAGGGAGTTTCACAAGAGACCCAGTACTTC.

This clone came up a few times. The J gene is TRBJ2-2, the V gene TRBV5-4; 7 positions match TRBD1. The germline V gene encodes CDR1 SGHNT and CDR2 YYREEE (reference sequence). With V trimmed by 0 bases and J by 7 bases, 0 bases remained unmatched. The CDR3 extends over 13 amino acids. In nucleotides, the CDR3 is TGTGCCAGCAGCTTGGACAGGGGCGGGGAGCTGTTTTTT. Translating it yields CASSLDRGGELFF.

CDR3 DNA sequence: TGCGCCAGCAGCTTTCGGCCAGGGACTCGTGAGACCCAGTACTTC. It yields the protein CASSFRPGTRETQYF. The rearrangement joins TRBV5-1 to TRBJ2-5, with a weak D call TRBD2 (6 bases). Trimming cost V 2 bases and J 5 bases, with 16 bases left between them. Germline loops: CDR1 SGHRS, CDR2 YFSETQ. This CDR3 is 15 amino acids long.

The chain has TRBV7-2 and TRBJ2-7; tentatively, D is TRBD1 (6 bases). CDR3 length: 16 amino acids. The germline CDR1 and CDR2 sequences are SGHTA and FQGNSA. V was cut by 1 base and J by 3 bases, with 16 bases left in between. In DNA, the CDR3 is TGTGCCAGCAGCTTAGACTGGACAGCTTTCAACTACGAGCAGTACTTC. Translated, it gives CASSLDWTAFNYEQYF.

The CDR3 region is CASSVAPGQEFSGANVLTF. DNA for the CDR3: TGTGCCAGCAGCGTAGCACCGGGACAGGAGTTCTCTGGGGCCAACGTCCTGACTTTC. The V gene is TRBV9, the J gene TRBJ2-6, with 8 bases matching TRBD1. V trimming: 0 bases; J trimming: 0 bases; junction bases outside the gene matches: 8. The CDR3 spans 19 residues. Per germline, CDR1 SGDLS and CDR2 YYNGEE.

The chain is built from TRBV28 and TRBJ1-6, with 9 bases fitting TRBD1. CDR3 length: 15 residues. The V segment lost 3 bases and the J segment 9 bases; nucleotides outside the gene matches: 6. Germline CDR1 and CDR2: MDHEN and SYDVKM. CDR3 loop: CASSLGQGGFSPLHF. The CDR3 nucleotides are TGTGCCAGCAGTTTGGGACAGGGAGGATTTTCACCCCTCCACTTT.

The CDR3 protein is CATSDQSGGWETQYF. CDR3 coding DNA: TGTGCCACCAGTGATCAATCAGGGGGGTGGGAGACCCAGTACTTC. The genes are TRBV24-1 and TRBJ2-5; perhaps TRBD1 as D (7 bases). Germline V gene lookup returns CDR1 KGHDR and CDR2 SFDVKD. The CDR3 consists of 15 residues. V lost 3 bases and J lost 5, with 15 bases in between.

The chain combines TRBV10-1 with TRBJ2-1, with a tentative D call TRBD1 (6 bases). This CDR3 contains 15 residues. CDR1 and CDR2 from the germline V gene are WNHNN and SYGVQD (reference sequence). V was shortened by 2 bases and J by 9 bases, with 17 bases between the two germline ends. The CDR3 sequence is CASSEHSNLGGEQFF. The CDR3 DNA follows: TGCGCCAGCAGTGAGCACAGCAATTTAGGGGGTGAGCAGTTCTTC.

For the CDR3, the DNA is TGTGCCAGCAGCCTTCGGGTGGGGGCAACCAATGAGCAGTTCTTC. It is translated as CASSLRVGATNEQFF. This rearrangement joins TRBV6-6 to TRBJ2-1, with D possibly TRBD1 on 6 matching bases. Trimming took 6 bases from V and 6 from J, leaving 18 bases between them. The CDR3 consists of 15 residues. Per germline, CDR1 MNHNY and CDR2 SVGAGI (reference sequence).

The chain uses TRBV10-3 and TRBJ2-2; possibly TRBD1 for D (6 bases). This CDR3 has 16 residues. Germline V gene lookup returns CDR1 ENHRY and CDR2 SYGVKD. V lost 2 bases to trimming and J lost 5 bases, with 15 bases between them. CDR3 sequence reads: CAISETTGLRTGELFF. The CDR3 DNA follows: TGTGCCATCAGTGAGACAACAGGGCTAAGGACCGGGGAGCTGTTTTTT.

This chain's CDR3 is CASSLRTAQEDTQYF. The CDR3 DNA reads as TGCGCCAGCAGCTTGCGTACGGCACAGGAAGATACGCAGTATTTT. The rearrangement links TRBV5-1 to TRBJ2-3, with D perhaps TRBD1 (5 bases). Trimming left V 1 base short and J 5 bases short, with 14 bases between. In germline, CDR1 is SGHRS, CDR2 YFSETQ. This CDR3 is built from 15 residues.

V gene TRBV29-1 combines with J gene TRBJ2-7; perhaps TRBD1 as D (6 bases). The CDR3 totals 12 residues. V lost 6 bases to trimming and J lost 5 bases, with 14 bases between them. Germline CDR1 SQVTM, CDR2 ANQGSEA. The CDR3, as DNA: TGCAGCGTGTCTAAGGGGGAGCACGAGCAGTACTTC. This gives the protein CSVSKGEHEQYF.

The V gene is TRBV10-1, the J gene TRBJ1-2; 7 bases agree with TRBD1. The CDR3 length is 14 residues. V lost 6 bases and J lost 6; bases outside the gene matches: 10. Germline CDR1 reads WNHNN; CDR2 reads SYGVQD (reference sequence). The CDR3: CASSSGTAADGYTF. Here the CDR3 DNA reads TGCGCCAGCAGCTCCGGGACAGCGGCGGATGGCTACACCTTC.

The chain recombines TRBV19 with TRBJ1-1; no definite D call. The V and J ends lost 5 bases and 2 bases respectively, with 12 bases between them. The CDR3 totals 14 residues. Germline CDR1 LNHDA, CDR2 SQIVND (reference sequence). The CDR3 nucleotides are TGTGCCAGTAGTCTTATGGGCTTAAACACTGAAGCTTTCTTT. Its protein product is CASSLMGLNTEAFF.

The gene calls are TRBV3-1 (or the pseudogene TRBV3-2) and TRBJ1-2; D unclear. Per the germline V gene, CDR1 is LGHDT and CDR2 is YNNKEL (reference sequence). CDR3 size: 16 residues. Trimming shortened V by 0 bases and J by 4 bases, and 15 bases separated the two germline ends. As DNA, the CDR3 is TGTGCCAGCAGCCAAGATCCTGGTTGGCCTTCCTATGGCTACACCTTC. Translating gives CASSQDPGWPSYGYTF.

The rearrangement joins TRBV29-1 to TRBJ2-7; D perhaps matches TRBD1 (5 bases). V was cut by 5 bases and J by 0 bases, with 14 bases left in between. The V gene's germline CDR1 is SQVTM and CDR2 ANQGSEA. The CDR3 is 14 amino acids. CDR3 nucleotides: TGCAGCGTTTTGGGGCAGCCAACCTCCTACGAGCAGTACTTC. Amino acids: CSVLGQPTSYEQYF.

V is TRBV4-2 and J is TRBJ1-1; D call uncertain. Germline V gene lookup returns CDR1 LGHNA and CDR2 YNFKEQ. The V and J ends lost 5 bases and 1 base respectively, with 14 bases between them. The CDR3 length is 15 residues. The CDR3 bases are TGTGCCAGCAGCGGTCGGGGATCTGCGAACACTGAAGCTTTCTTT. Amino acid sequence: CASSGRGSANTEAFF.

The rearrangement uses TRBV7-2 and TRBJ1-4; tentatively, D is TRBD1 (5 bases). CDR3 length equals 15 residues. V lost 5 bases and J lost 0, with 10 bases in between. Germline values: CDR1 SGHTA, CDR2 FQGNSA. The CDR3 sequence: CASSPRGATNEKLFF. The CDR3 DNA follows: TGTGCCAGCAGCCCAAGGGGTGCAACTAATGAAAAACTGTTTTTT.

In its sample, this clone was seen a few times. The genes are TRBV6-5 and TRBJ2-1; unclear D gene. This CDR3 contains 14 residues. In germline, CDR1 is MNHEY, CDR2 SVGAGI. The CDR3 nucleotides are TGTGCTAGTTGGTGGAGCCTGTTTGGCAATGAGCAGTTCTTC. This encodes CASWWSLFGNEQFF.

V usage is TRBV28 and J usage is TRBJ1-4; D is unresolved. The CDR3 contains 16 residues. The V end lost 1 base, the J end lost 0 bases, and 9 bases lay between the germline ends. The germline CDR1 and CDR2 sequences are MDHEN and SYDVKM. The CDR3 sequence: CASSLFQVATNEKLFF. The CDR3, as DNA: TGTGCCAGCAGTTTATTCCAGGTAGCAACTAATGAAAAACTGTTTTTT. Complete variable domain (other parts from reference TRBV28 and TRBJ1-4): DVKVTQSSRYLVKRTGEKVFLECVQDMDHENMFWYRQDPGLGLRLIYFSYDVKMKEKGDIPEGYSVSREKKERFSLILESASTNQTSMYLCASSLFQVATNEKLFFGSGTQLSVL.